Shown below are 31 T cell receptor beta chains from a single sample sequenced in a study of T cells in Graves' hyperthyroidism and ophthalmopathy (dated 2019 in TCRdb). Preparation of the library involved multiplex PCR. The sample was run on an Illumina HiSeq 2000. The TCR beta CDR3 regions were amplified from the RNA transcripts. The first round of RT-PCR for the TCR CDR3 was performed with the HTBI primer set and the Qiagen OneStep RT-PCR kit. Using fastp trimming at Q25 and MiXCR clonotype assembly, TCRdb reanalyzed the public sequencing data and kept in-frame beta chains. All rows with the same CDR3 protein become a single entry with the most common DNA and genes. This sample is represented by roughly 740,000 distinct CDR3 sequences; roughly 15% of them were singletons. The leading ten clones occupy under 10% of the sample. Material: blood. These receptors came from a man younger than 35 with Graves' hyperthyroidism.

This clonotype has a handful of counts. The CDR3 loop reads CASTNLMNTGELFF. CDR3 nucleotides: TGCGCCAGCACAAACCTAATGAACACCGGGGAGCTGTTTTTT. This chain joins TRBV5-1 and TRBJ2-2; D gene uncertain. The ends were cut back, 6 bases at V and 1 base at J, with 10 bases in the middle. Germline V gene sequence: CDR1 SGHRS, CDR2 YFSETQ. This CDR3 contains 14 residues.

The chain combines TRBV10-3 with TRBJ2-3; the match to TRBD2 covers 12 bases. CDR1 and CDR2 (germline): ENHRY, SYGVKD. With V trimmed by 5 bases and J by 1 base, 22 bases remained unmatched. This CDR3 spans 22 amino acids. CDR3 sequence (DNA): TGTGCCATCAGTAGGAGGAAGGGGACTAGCGGGTCTTCAAGACGGGGCACAGATACGCAGTATTTT. Its translation is CAISRRKGTSGSSRRGTDTQYF.

This clonotype was seen a handful of times. The chain links TRBV19 to TRBJ2-7, with 10 positions matching TRBD1. The V segment lost 4 bases and the J segment 4 bases; nucleotides outside the gene matches: 13. This CDR3 contains 17 residues. The V gene's germline CDR1 is LNHDA and CDR2 SQIVND (reference sequence). The CDR3 region has the DNA TGTGCCAGTAGTAACCTGAAGACAGGGGGCGACGTATACGAGCAGTACTTC. Amino acids: CASSNLKTGGDVYEQYF.

The gene calls are TRBV7-9 and TRBJ2-2; TRBD2 might be the D (5 bases). The germline V and J ends were trimmed by 3 bases and 14 bases, with 13 bases remaining between them. This CDR3 contains 12 residues. CDR1 is SEHNR and CDR2 is FQNEAQ in the germline V gene (reference sequence). The CDR3 DNA sequence: TGTGCCAGCAGCTTTTCTTTTGGGAGACTGTTTTTT. Protein: CASSFSFGRLFF.

Turning to this clonotype: A read error may be the cause here, since a much bigger clone is one base away. V usage is TRBV2 and J usage is TRBJ1-1, with 7 bases lining up with TRBD1. Germline CDR1 and CDR2: SNHLY and FYNNEI. The CDR3 sequence is 14 residues long. The CDR3 coding sequence is TGTGCCAGCAGTCGCCGGGACAGCTACACTAAAGCTTTCTTT. This gives the protein CASSRRDSYTKAFF.

This clonotype has more than one count but fewer than ten. V usage is TRBV12-3 or TRBV12-4 and J usage is TRBJ2-3, with D possibly called TRBD1 or TRBD2 (5 bases each). The V gene lost 4 bases and the J gene lost 5 bases, with 16 bases spanning the gap. The CDR3 runs 15 residues. The CDR3 coding sequence is TGTGCCAGCAGTTCCCCGGGCCCGGGGCAAGATACGCAGTATTTT. It is translated as CASSSPGPGQDTQYF.

V and J are TRBV27 and TRBJ2-6; D not resolved. CDR3 size: 16 residues. The germline V gene has CDR1 MNHEY and CDR2 SMNVEV (reference sequence). Deletions cut 2 bases from V and 4 bases from J, with 12 bases between. CDR3 nucleotide sequence: TGTGCCAGCAGTTTAACCCCTCCAGGAGGGGCCAACGTCCTGACTTTC. This gives the protein CASSLTPPGGANVLTF.

V usage is TRBV30 and J usage is TRBJ1-4; D gene unclear. The germline CDR1 and CDR2 sequences are GTSNPN and SVGIG (reference sequence). This CDR3 contains 13 residues. Trimming stripped 2 bases from V and 6 bases from J, with 10 bases between. The CDR3 coding sequence is TGTGCCTGGAGTAAAGGTAGTGATGAAAAACTGTTTTTT. Translation: CAWSKGSDEKLFF.

This clonotype was observed many times. The CDR3 nucleotides are TGTGCCAGCAGTTTTTATGGGAGGCAAGAGACCCAGTACTTC. The encoded protein is CASSFYGRQETQYF. The J gene is TRBJ2-5, the V gene TRBV12-3 or TRBV12-4; D possibly corresponds to TRBD2 (6 bases). The CDR3 loop spans 14 amino acids. Trimming took 3 bases from V and 2 from J, leaving 10 bases between them.

This clonotype was recorded at least ten times. This chain joins TRBV28 and TRBJ2-1, with D possibly matching TRBD2 (6 bases). CDR1 MDHEN and CDR2 SYDVKM come from the germline V gene. Deletions cut 3 bases from V and 0 bases from J, with 12 bases between. The CDR3 runs to 16 residues. DNA for the CDR3: TGTGCCAGCAGTTTGAGCGGGCTCTACTCCTACAATGAGCAGTTCTTC. Residues: CASSLSGLYSYNEQFF.

This clonotype was observed at least ten times. The J gene is TRBJ2-5, the V gene TRBV7-9; unclear D gene. Trimming took off 5 bases at V and 5 bases at J, with 9 bases between the two ends. The CDR3 extends over 12 amino acids. In germline, CDR1 is SEHNR, CDR2 FQNEAQ (reference sequence). The CDR3 is CASSITLETQYF. CDR3 DNA sequence: TGTGCCAGCAGCATCACATTGGAGACCCAGTACTTC.

This clonotype came up many times. V usage is TRBV9 and J usage is TRBJ2-3, with 8 bases aligning to TRBD2. This CDR3 region has 15 residues. After removal of 0 bases from V and 4 bases from J, the junction contained 4 bases not matched to a gene. CDR1 and CDR2 (germline): SGDLS, YYNGEE. For the CDR3, the DNA is TGTGCCAGCAGCGTAGTAGGAGCGGGAGCAGATACGCAGTATTTT. Amino acid sequence: CASSVVGAGADTQYF.

This clonotype was counted a few times. The rearrangement uses TRBV9 and TRBJ2-3; 10 bases agree with TRBD2. The junction had 2 bases not matched to a gene; V was cut back by 0 bases and J by 4 bases. The CDR3 has 15 amino acids. Germline V CDR1 and CDR2: SGDLS, YYNGEE. Written as DNA, the CDR3 is TGTGCCAGCAGCGTAGAGCTAGCGGGAGCAGATACGCAGTATTTT. It codes for CASSVELAGADTQYF.

This clonotype has ten or more counts. The J gene is TRBJ2-2, the V gene TRBV24-1, with D maybe TRBD1 (6 bases). The CDR3 contains 17 residues. V was clipped by 2 bases and J by 0 bases, with 12 bases between them. Germline V gene sequence: CDR1 KGHDR, CDR2 SFDVKD. The CDR3 region is CATSDSFQGTNTGELFF. CDR3 bases: TGTGCCACCAGTGATTCGTTTCAGGGGACGAACACCGGGGAGCTGTTTTTT.

This clonotype has a handful of counts. The chain uses TRBV18 and TRBJ1-1; 7 bases align to TRBD1. The CDR3 spans 15 residues. CDR1 is KGHSH, CDR2 LQKENI, per germline. J gave up 0 bases and V 3 bases, and 4 bases lay outside the gene matches. The CDR3 coding sequence is TGTGCCAGCTCACCTACGACAGGGTTGAACACTGAAGCTTTCTTT. It is translated as CASSPTTGLNTEAFF.

Ten or more counts support this clonotype. The gene calls are TRBV18 and TRBJ2-7; no firm D call. Germline values: CDR1 KGHSH, CDR2 LQKENI. Trimming pared 2 bases from V and 6 bases from J, leaving 11 bases between. The CDR3 has 13 amino acids. Written as DNA, the CDR3 is TGTGCCAGCTCACCAGGTGCAGGCGGCGAGCAGTACTTC. This encodes CASSPGAGGEQYF.

In this sample, this clonotype turned up a few times. The chain combines TRBV30 with TRBJ2-7; TRBD1 is a possible D gene (7 bases). The V and J ends lost 8 bases and 2 bases respectively, with 16 bases between them. The CDR3 has 13 residues. Germline loops: CDR1 GTSNPN, CDR2 SVGIG (reference sequence). This CDR3 is CAGGPGGPYEQYF. CDR3 coding DNA: TGTGCCGGAGGGCCAGGGGGACCCTACGAGCAGTACTTC. The entire variable domain, with the rest obtained from reference TRBV30 and TRBJ2-7, is as follows: SQTIHQWPATLVQPVGSPLSLECTVEGTSNPNLYWYRQAAGRGLQLLFYSVGIGQISSEVPQNLSASRPQDRQFILSSKKLLLSDSGFYLCAGGPGGPYEQYFGPGTRLTVT.

A word on this clonotype: This may be a read error: a much more frequent sequence differs by one nucleotide. V usage is TRBV6-5 and J usage is TRBJ2-5; 10 bases are shared with TRBD1. There are 16 residues in the CDR3. CDR1 is MNHEY, CDR2 SVGAGI, per germline. Germline trimming cut 2 bases from V and 5 bases from J; bases unmatched to any gene: 8. CDR3 loop: CASSYPDRGGVETQYF. In DNA, the CDR3 is TGTGCCAGCAGTTACCCGGACAGGGGGGGTGTGGAGACCCAGTACTTC.

The chain has TRBV28 and TRBJ2-1; 16 bases are shared with TRBD2. The junction had 8 bases not matched to a gene; V was cut back by 3 bases and J by 6 bases. Germline CDR1 is MDHEN and CDR2 is SYDVKM. The CDR3 covers 18 residues. In DNA, the CDR3 is TGTGCCAGCAGTTTTTTGGGACTAGCGGGAGGGCGAGGCAATGAGCAGTTCTTC. It specifies CASSFLGLAGGRGNEQFF.

The V gene is TRBV6-9, the J gene TRBJ1-5, with TRBD1 as a possible D gene (5 bases). Germline V CDR1 and CDR2: MNHGY, SVAAGI. V was clipped by 3 bases and J by 4 bases, with 19 bases between them. This CDR3 is built from 17 residues. The CDR3 region has the DNA TGTGCCAGCAGTTACTCATTCCAGGGCCTACGGAATCAGCCCCAGCATTTT. Protein product: CASSYSFQGLRNQPQHF.

V usage is TRBV20-1 and J usage is TRBJ2-3; TRBD1 aligns across 8 bases. This CDR3 has 14 residues. V dropped 1 base and J dropped 5; count of bases not matched to a gene: 5. CDR1 and CDR2 (germline): DFQATT, SNEGSKA (reference sequence). The CDR3 region is CSARARQGKDTQYF. The CDR3 DNA sequence: TGCAGTGCTAGAGCCCGACAGGGGAAAGATACGCAGTATTTT.

This chain joins TRBV19 and TRBJ1-5; TRBD1 agrees at 7 bases. V lost 4 bases to trimming and J lost 0 bases; unmatched junction nucleotides: 6. From germline, CDR1 is LNHDA and CDR2 SQIVND (reference sequence). This CDR3 is built from 16 residues. The CDR3 sequence: CASSTGTAYSNQPQHF. DNA for the CDR3: TGTGCCAGTAGTACAGGGACAGCGTATAGCAATCAGCCCCAGCATTTT.

This clonotype has at least ten counts. The CDR3 protein is CSGYRVLETQYF. The CDR3 coding sequence is TGCAGCGGGTACAGGGTTTTGGAGACCCAGTACTTC. This chain links TRBV29-1 with TRBJ2-5; tentative D call: TRBD1 (6 bases). V lost 7 bases to trimming and J lost 5 bases, with 14 bases between them. Germline V gene lookup returns CDR1 SQVTM and CDR2 ANQGSEA. The CDR3 is 12 amino acids.

There are a few counts of this clonotype. This rearrangement joins TRBV14 to TRBJ2-5, with 8 bases aligning to TRBD2. The length of the CDR3 is 14 residues. Germline V gene lookup returns CDR1 SGHDN and CDR2 FVKESK. Trimming removed 5 bases from V and 5 bases from J; junction bases left unmatched: 7. The chain's CDR3 is CASSTGGGPETQYF. The CDR3 DNA reads TGTGCCAGCAGCACGGGCGGGGGGCCCGAGACCCAGTACTTC.

This clonotype showed up many times. This chain links TRBV28 with TRBJ2-7, with 9 bases aligning to TRBD1. V gave up 3 bases and J gave up 0 bases; unmatched junction bases: 3. The CDR3 is 15 residues long. Germline V gene sequence: CDR1 MDHEN, CDR2 SYDVKM. This CDR3 is CASSLMGQGSYEQYF. CDR3 in DNA: TGTGCCAGCAGTTTGATGGGACAGGGCTCCTACGAGCAGTACTTC.

The sample holds many counts of this clonotype. The chain is built from TRBV7-2 and TRBJ2-7; 11 bases are shared with TRBD2. The CDR3 spans 15 residues. The germline V gene encodes CDR1 SGHTA and CDR2 FQGNSA. Trimming removed 5 bases from V and 4 bases from J; junction bases left unmatched: 7. The CDR3 region is CASSPTSGSWYEQYF. In nucleotides, the CDR3 is TGTGCCAGCAGCCCTACTAGCGGGAGTTGGTACGAGCAGTACTTC.

This clonotype was seen ten or more times. The genes are TRBV2 and TRBJ1-6, with D unclear. In germline, CDR1 is SNHLY, CDR2 FYNNEI. The CDR3 loop spans 17 amino acids. V was trimmed by 4 bases and J by 0 bases, leaving 13 bases between them. CDR3 nucleotide sequence: TGTGCCAGCAGTGGGTCCAGGTTGAGCTCCTATAATTCACCCCTCCACTTT. As protein: CASSGSRLSSYNSPLHF.

This chain joins TRBV30 and TRBJ1-4, with D hard to call. Germline lookup yields CDR1 GTSNPN and CDR2 SVGIG (reference sequence). The germline V and J ends were trimmed by 3 bases and 5 bases, with 10 bases remaining between them. The CDR3 extends over 13 amino acids. CDR3 in amino acids: CAWSGADNEKLFF. Here the CDR3 DNA reads TGTGCCTGGAGCGGTGCCGACAATGAAAAACTGTTTTTT.

J is TRBJ2-1 and V is TRBV15, with TRBD2 identical over 10 bases. V gave up 8 bases and J gave up 7 bases; unmatched junction bases: 11. CDR3 length: 15 residues. Germline V gene lookup returns CDR1 LNHNV and CDR2 YYDKDF (reference sequence). For the CDR3, the DNA is TGTGCCACCCAAGGGGGGACTAGCGTTGAGAATGAGCAGTTCTTC. It specifies CATQGGTSVENEQFF.

For the CDR3, the DNA is TGCAGTGCCATGGGACTAGCGGGAGTGGATACGCAGTATTTT. Its translation is CSAMGLAGVDTQYF. This chain links TRBV20-1 with TRBJ2-3, with 14 bases identical to TRBD2. CDR3 size: 14 residues. With V trimmed by 6 bases and J by 6 bases, 5 bases remained unmatched. Germline assignment: CDR1 DFQATT and CDR2 SNEGSKA (reference sequence).

This clonotype was detected many times. The V call is TRBV28, the J call TRBJ2-5, with TRBD2 as a possible D gene (6 bases). The CDR3 sequence is 15 residues long. The germline V and J ends were trimmed by 6 bases and 5 bases, with 19 bases remaining between them. Germline-derived CDR1 and CDR2 are MDHEN and SYDVKM. CDR3 amino acids: CASRRRLGVGETQYF. The CDR3 bases are TGTGCCAGCAGAAGGCGACTAGGGGTGGGGGAGACCCAGTACTTC.